This T cell receptor beta chain was sequenced in a study of Ad26.COV2.S vaccination and SARS-CoV-2 variants. For the study at large: Participants got Ad26.COV2.S intramuscularly, once or twice 56 days apart.

Treatment noted: about 20 received Ad26.COV2.S at low or high dose, single or two shots; about 5 received placebo; per-sample allocation not given. Collection of the samples took place on day 63 after the first injection of vaccine or placebo. It was an adult aged 18-55 years in Boston who was the donor. With V trimmed by 2 bases and J by 1 base, 4 bases remained unmatched. The CDR3 runs to 16 residues. CDR1 is MGHRA, CDR2 YSYEKL, per germline. Clones were read by immunoSEQ multiplex PCR, and TCRdb kept only the in-frame ones, dropping some. The sample holds 350,000 to 550,000 clones, about 91% seen once.

The chain uses TRBV4-1 and TRBJ2-3, with TRBD2 matching over 9 bases. The clonotype was recovered from a person aged 18-60 years who received the Ad26.COV2.S COVID-19 vaccine or a placebo. Sample: peripheral blood, taken in a trial of Ad26.COV2.S vaccine versus placebo. CDR3 protein: CASSQILAGRTDTQYF. As DNA, the CDR3 is TGCGCCAGCAGCCAAATACTAGCGGGTCGCACAGATACGCAGTATTTT.